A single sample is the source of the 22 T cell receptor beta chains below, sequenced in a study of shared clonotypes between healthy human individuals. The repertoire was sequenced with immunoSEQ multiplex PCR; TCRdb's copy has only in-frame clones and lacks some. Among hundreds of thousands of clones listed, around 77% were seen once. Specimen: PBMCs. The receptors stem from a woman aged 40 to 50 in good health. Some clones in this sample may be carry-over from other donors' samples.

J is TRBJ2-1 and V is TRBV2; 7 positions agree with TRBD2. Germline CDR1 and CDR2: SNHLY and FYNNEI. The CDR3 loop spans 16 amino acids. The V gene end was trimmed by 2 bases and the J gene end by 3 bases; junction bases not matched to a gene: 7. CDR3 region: CASSESRLAGYNEQFF. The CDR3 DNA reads TGTGCCAGCAGTGAATCGCGATTAGCGGGCTACAATGAGCAGTTCTTC.

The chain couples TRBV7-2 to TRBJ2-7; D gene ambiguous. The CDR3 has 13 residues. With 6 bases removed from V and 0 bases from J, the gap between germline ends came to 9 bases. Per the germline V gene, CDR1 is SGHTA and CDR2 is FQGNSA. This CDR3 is CASSESLSYEQYF. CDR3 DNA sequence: TGTGCCAGCAGTGAGAGTCTCTCCTACGAGCAGTACTTC. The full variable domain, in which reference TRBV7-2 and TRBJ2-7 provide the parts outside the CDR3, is GAGVSQSPSNKVTEKGKDVELRCDPISGHTALYWYRQSLGQGLEFLIYFQGNSAPDKSGLPSDRFSAERTGGSVSTLTIQRTQQEDSAVYLCASSESLSYEQYFGPGTRLTVT.

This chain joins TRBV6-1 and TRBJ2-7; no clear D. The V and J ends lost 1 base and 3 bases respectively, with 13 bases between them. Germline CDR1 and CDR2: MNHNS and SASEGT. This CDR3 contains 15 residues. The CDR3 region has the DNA TGTGCCAGCAGTGAAGGACCCCAGGTAGTCTACGAGCAGTACTTC. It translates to CASSEGPQVVYEQYF.

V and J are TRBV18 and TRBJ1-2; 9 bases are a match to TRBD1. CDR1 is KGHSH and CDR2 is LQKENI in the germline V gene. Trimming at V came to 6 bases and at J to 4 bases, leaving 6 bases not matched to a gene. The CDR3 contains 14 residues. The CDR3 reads CASSWDRVGYGYTF. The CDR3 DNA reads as TGTGCCAGCTCCTGGGACAGGGTAGGCTATGGCTACACCTTC.

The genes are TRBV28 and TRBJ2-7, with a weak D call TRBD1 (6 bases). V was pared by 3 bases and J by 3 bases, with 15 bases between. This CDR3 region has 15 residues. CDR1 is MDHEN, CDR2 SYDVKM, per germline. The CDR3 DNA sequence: TGTGCCAGCAGTTTCCCCGGCAGGGGTGTCTACGAGCAGTACTTC. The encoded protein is CASSFPGRGVYEQYF.

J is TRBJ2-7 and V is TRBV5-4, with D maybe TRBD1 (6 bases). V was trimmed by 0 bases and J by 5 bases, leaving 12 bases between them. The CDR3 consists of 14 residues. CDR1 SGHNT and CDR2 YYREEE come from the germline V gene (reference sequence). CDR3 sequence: CASSLAGARDEQYF. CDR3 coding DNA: TGTGCCAGCAGCTTGGCAGGGGCCCGGGACGAGCAGTACTTC.

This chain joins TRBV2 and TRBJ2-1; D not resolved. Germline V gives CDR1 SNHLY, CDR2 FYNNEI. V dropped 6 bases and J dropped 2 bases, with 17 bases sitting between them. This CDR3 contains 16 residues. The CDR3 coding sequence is TGTGCCAGCAGGAGTGAGCTCTGGCCGGCCTACAATGAGCAGTTCTTC. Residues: CASRSELWPAYNEQFF. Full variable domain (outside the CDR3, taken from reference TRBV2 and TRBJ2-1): EPEVTQTPSHQVTQMGQEVILRCVPISNHLYFYWYRQILGQKVEFLVSFYNNEISEKSEIFDDQFSVERPDGSNFTLKIRSTKLEDSAMYFCASRSELWPAYNEQFFGPGTRLTVL.

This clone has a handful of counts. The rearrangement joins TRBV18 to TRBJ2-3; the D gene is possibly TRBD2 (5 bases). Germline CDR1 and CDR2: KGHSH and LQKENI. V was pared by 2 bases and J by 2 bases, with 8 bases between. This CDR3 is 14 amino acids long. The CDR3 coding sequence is TGTGCCAGCTCACCATCGGGGAACACAGATACGCAGTATTTT. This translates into CASSPSGNTDTQYF.

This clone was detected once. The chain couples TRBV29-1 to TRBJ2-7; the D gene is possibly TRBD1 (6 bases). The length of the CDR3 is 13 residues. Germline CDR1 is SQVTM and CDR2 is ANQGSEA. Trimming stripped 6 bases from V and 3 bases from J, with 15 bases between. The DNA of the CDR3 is TGCAGCGTCCGGACAGAAACCGTCTACGAGCAGTACTTC. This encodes CSVRTETVYEQYF.

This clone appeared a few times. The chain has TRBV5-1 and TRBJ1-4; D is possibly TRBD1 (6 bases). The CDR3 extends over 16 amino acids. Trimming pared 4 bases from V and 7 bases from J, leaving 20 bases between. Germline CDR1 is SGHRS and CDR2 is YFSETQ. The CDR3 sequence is CASSLTNLQGAEKLFF. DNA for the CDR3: TGCGCCAGCAGCCTGACGAATTTACAGGGAGCTGAAAAACTGTTTTTT.

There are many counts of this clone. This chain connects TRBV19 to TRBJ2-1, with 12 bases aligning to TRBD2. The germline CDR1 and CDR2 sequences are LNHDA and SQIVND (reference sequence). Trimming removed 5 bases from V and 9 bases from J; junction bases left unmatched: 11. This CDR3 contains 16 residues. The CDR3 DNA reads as TGTGCCAGTAGTGTTGGACTAGCGGGACTCCGGGCTGAGCAGTTCTTC. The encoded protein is CASSVGLAGLRAEQFF.

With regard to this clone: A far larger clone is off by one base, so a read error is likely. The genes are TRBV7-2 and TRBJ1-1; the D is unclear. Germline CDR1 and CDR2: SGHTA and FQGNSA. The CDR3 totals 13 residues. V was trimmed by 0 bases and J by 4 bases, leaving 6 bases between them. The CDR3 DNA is TGTGCCAGCAGCTTAGCAGGGTTCACTGAAGCTTTCTTT. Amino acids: CASSLAGFTEAFF.

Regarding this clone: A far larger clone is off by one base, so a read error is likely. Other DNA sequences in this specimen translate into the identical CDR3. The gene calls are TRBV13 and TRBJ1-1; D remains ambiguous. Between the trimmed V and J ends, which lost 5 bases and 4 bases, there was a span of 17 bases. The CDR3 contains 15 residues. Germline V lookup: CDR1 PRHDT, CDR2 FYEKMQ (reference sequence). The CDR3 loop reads CASSPQRVRSTEAFF. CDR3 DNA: TGTGCCAGCAGCCCGCAAAGGGTGCGCTCCACTGAAGCTTTCTTT.

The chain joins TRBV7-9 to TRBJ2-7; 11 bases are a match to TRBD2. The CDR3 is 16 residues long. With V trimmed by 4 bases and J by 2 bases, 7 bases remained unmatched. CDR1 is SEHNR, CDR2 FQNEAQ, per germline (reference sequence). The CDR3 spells CASSSPGTSGTYEQYF. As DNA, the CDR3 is TGTGCCAGCAGCTCTCCAGGGACTAGCGGCACCTACGAGCAGTACTTC.

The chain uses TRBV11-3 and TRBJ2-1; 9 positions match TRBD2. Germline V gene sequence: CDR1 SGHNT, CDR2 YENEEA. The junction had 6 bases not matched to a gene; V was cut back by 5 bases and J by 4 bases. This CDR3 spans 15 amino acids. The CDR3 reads CASSVQAGGYNEQFF. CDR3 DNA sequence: TGTGCCAGCAGCGTGCAAGCGGGAGGATACAATGAGCAGTTCTTC.

The CDR3 spells CASSIWGNTEAFF. The CDR3 DNA sequence: TGTGCCAGTAGTATCTGGGGGAACACTGAAGCTTTCTTT. The chain is built from TRBV19 and TRBJ1-1, with unresolved D. V gave up 3 bases and J gave up 1 base, with 6 bases separating them. This CDR3 is built from 13 residues. CDR1 is LNHDA, CDR2 SQIVND, per germline (reference sequence).

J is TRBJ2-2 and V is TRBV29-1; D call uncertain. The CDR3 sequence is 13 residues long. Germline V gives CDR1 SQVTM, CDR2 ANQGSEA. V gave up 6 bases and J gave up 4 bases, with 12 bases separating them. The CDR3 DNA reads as TGCAGCGTGGGTCGGGTGGGCACCGGGGAGCTGTTTTTT. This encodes CSVGRVGTGELFF.

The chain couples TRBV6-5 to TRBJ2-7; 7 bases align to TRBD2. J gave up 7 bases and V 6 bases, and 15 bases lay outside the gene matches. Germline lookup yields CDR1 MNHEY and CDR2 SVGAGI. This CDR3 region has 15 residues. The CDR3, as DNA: TGTGCCAGCAGCCGGGGGGACTATTCTCGAATAGAGCAGTACTTC. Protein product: CASSRGDYSRIEQYF.

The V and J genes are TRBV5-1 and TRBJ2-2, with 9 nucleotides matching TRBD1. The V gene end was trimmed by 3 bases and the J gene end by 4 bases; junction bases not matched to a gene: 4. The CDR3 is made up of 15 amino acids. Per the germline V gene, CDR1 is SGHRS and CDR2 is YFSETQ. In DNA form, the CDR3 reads TGCGCCAGCAGCTGGGACAGGGTAACCACCGGGGAGCTGTTTTTT. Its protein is CASSWDRVTTGELFF.

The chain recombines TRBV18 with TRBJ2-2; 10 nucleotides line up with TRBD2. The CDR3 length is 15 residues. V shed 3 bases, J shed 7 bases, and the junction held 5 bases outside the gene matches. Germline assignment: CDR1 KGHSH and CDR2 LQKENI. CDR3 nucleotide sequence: TGTGCCAGCTCACCCCTAGCGGGAGACATCGGGGAGCTGTTTTTT. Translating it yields CASSPLAGDIGELFF.

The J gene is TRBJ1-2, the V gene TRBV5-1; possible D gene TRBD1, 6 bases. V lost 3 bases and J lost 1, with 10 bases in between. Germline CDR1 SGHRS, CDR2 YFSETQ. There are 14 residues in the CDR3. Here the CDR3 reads CASSWTASNYGYTF. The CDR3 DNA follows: TGCGCCAGCAGCTGGACAGCGAGTAACTATGGCTACACCTTC.

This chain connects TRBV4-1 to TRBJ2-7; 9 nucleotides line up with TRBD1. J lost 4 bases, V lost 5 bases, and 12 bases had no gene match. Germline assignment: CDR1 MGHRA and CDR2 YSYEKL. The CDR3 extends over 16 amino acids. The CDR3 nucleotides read TGCGCCAGCAGCAAGAGGATGGGACAGGGAGCGTACGAGCAGTACTTC. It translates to CASSKRMGQGAYEQYF.